A selection of T cell receptor beta chains follows, all from one sample in a study of OX40 agonist ivuxolimab in advanced cancers. Here immunoSEQ multiplex PCR was the method, and the copy in TCRdb shows in-frame clones only, minus some. This sample has 60,000 to 70,000 clones, with about nine tenths found just once. Sequences were derived from CD4+ or CD8+ T cells sorted from blood, sampled in a trial of the OX40 agonist ivuxolimab. These receptor sequences come from an adult with an advanced solid tumor such as melanoma, head and neck, liver or kidney cancer. The CDR3 runs from the conserved cysteine through the conserved F or W. The order of the fields is clone size, V gene, D gene, J gene, CDR3 DNA, CDR3 protein. D genes are given only for firm matches. Clone size is shown for a subset of rows, as once, few, many or a class of expanded clone.

size: once; V: TRBV6-6; D: TRBD2; J: TRBJ2-1; DNA: TGTGCCAGCAGGTATAGTACTAGCGGGCCGAATGAGCAGTTCTTC; CDR3: CASRYSTSGPNEQFF
size: few; V: TRBV2; D: .; J: TRBJ2-7; DNA: TGTGCCAGCAGTGGGTACTACGAGCAGTACTTC; CDR3: CASSGYYEQYF
size: .; V: TRBV11-3; D: TRBD2; J: TRBJ2-3; DNA: TGTGCCAGCACTCTCGAAGCGGGAGGGGTAGATACGCAGTATTTT; CDR3: CASTLEAGGVDTQYF
size: few; V: TRBV5-8; D: .; J: TRBJ1-2; DNA: TGTGCCAGCAGCTTTCCCGGGACACGGGGCTACACCTTC; CDR3: CASSFPGTRGYTF
size: .; V: TRBV25-1; D: TRBD1; J: TRBJ2-3; DNA: TGTGCCAGCAGAGGACAGGGATGGGATACGCAGTATTTT; CDR3: CASRGQGWDTQYF
size: .; V: TRBV10-3; D: .; J: TRBJ1-1; DNA: TGTGCCATCAGTAGCCAACTTGGGGGGAACACTGAAGCTTTCTTT; CDR3: CAISSQLGGNTEAFF
size: once; V: TRBV5-8; D: TRBD2; J: TRBJ2-7; DNA: TGTGCCAGCAGCTCGGCCAGCGGGAGCATCGGGCAGTACTTC; CDR3: CASSSASGSIGQYF
size: .; V: TRBV5-1; D: TRBD1; J: TRBJ2-1; DNA: TGCGCCAGCAGCTTGGAATGGGACAGTGATTTTGCGCAGTTCTTC; CDR3: CASSLEWDSDFAQFF
size: .; V: TRBV6-5; D: .; J: TRBJ1-1; DNA: TGTGCCAGCAGGACCATGAACACTGAAGCTTTCTTT; CDR3: CASRTMNTEAFF
size: .; V: TRBV6-6; D: .; J: TRBJ1-2; DNA: TGTGCCAGCAGTTACCTTCGTTCGAGGGACTATGGCTACACCTTC; CDR3: CASSYLRSRDYGYTF
size: .; V: TRBV5-1; D: .; J: TRBJ2-7; DNA: TGCGCCAGCAGCCCATCCTCAGGGGCGCAAGCGGACGAGCAGTACTTC; CDR3: CASSPSSGAQADEQYF
size: .; V: TRBV7-8; D: .; J: TRBJ2-1; DNA: TGTGCCAGCAGCACCCAACAGGGTAGCAATGAGCAGTTCTTC; CDR3: CASSTQQGSNEQFF
size: .; V: TRBV4-1; D: TRBD2; J: TRBJ2-1; DNA: TGCGCCAGCAGCCAAGAATGGGAGCGGGGGACCTACAATGAGCAGTTCTTC; CDR3: CASSQEWERGTYNEQFF
size: .; V: TRBV14; D: TRBD1; J: TRBJ1-1; DNA: TGTGCCAGCAGCCAGCTGAGGAACACAGGGGGGAAGAACACTGAAGCTTTCTTT; CDR3: CASSQLRNTGGKNTEAFF
size: .; V: TRBV11-2; D: .; J: TRBJ2-1; DNA: TGTGCCAGCGAGGGCTACAATGAGCAGTTCTTC; CDR3: CASEGYNEQFF
size: .; V: TRBV7-2; D: .; J: TRBJ2-7; DNA: TGTGCCAGCAGCTTGCAAAACTCCTACGAGCAGTACTTC; CDR3: CASSLQNSYEQYF
size: .; V: TRBV10-3; D: .; J: TRBJ2-3; DNA: TGTGCCATCAGTCCCCGATCCGGGACTTACACAGATACGCAGTATTTT; CDR3: CAISPRSGTYTDTQYF
size: .; V: TRBV19; D: .; J: TRBJ1-2; DNA: TGTGCCACCCTAAACTCAAACGGGGTGGGGTATGGCTACACCTTC; CDR3: CATLNSNGVGYGYTF
size: .; V: TRBV7-2; D: .; J: TRBJ2-7; DNA: TGTGCCAGCAGCTTACTAGTGGGAAGTGGGTACGAGCAGTACTTC; CDR3: CASSLLVGSGYEQYF
size: .; V: TRBV5-1; D: TRBD2; J: TRBJ2-3; DNA: TGCGCCAGCAGCCAAGGGACTAGCGGCTACACAGATACGCAGTATTTT; CDR3: CASSQGTSGYTDTQYF
size: .; V: TRBV5-1; D: .; J: TRBJ2-7; DNA: TGCGCCAGCAGCTTGTATCTAGGGACAACCTACGAGCAGTACTTC; CDR3: CASSLYLGTTYEQYF
size: .; V: TRBV6-1; D: TRBD2; J: TRBJ2-2; DNA: TGTGCCAGCAGTGAATCGGGACTAAACACCGGGGAGCTGTTTTTT; CDR3: CASSESGLNTGELFF
size: once; V: TRBV7-8; D: .; J: TRBJ1-6; DNA: TGTGCCAGCAGCCAACAAGACAGGAATTCACCCCTCCACTTT; CDR3: CASSQQDRNSPLHF
size: .; V: TRBV19; D: TRBD2; J: TRBJ2-1; DNA: TGTGCCAGTAGTTCCTCCCCCGCAACTAGCGGGAGGGCCCGTTCCAATGAGCAGTTCTTC; CDR3: CASSSSPATSGRARSNEQFF
size: .; V: TRBV7-8; D: .; J: TRBJ1-4; DNA: TGTGCCAGCAGCTTTACCAAGGGCGAAAAACTGTTTTTT; CDR3: CASSFTKGEKLFF
size: .; V: TRBV5-6; D: .; J: TRBJ1-1; DNA: TGTGCCAGCAGCTCCCGACAGGACGGAAACACTGAAGCTTTCTTT; CDR3: CASSSRQDGNTEAFF
size: .; V: TRBV6-6; D: TRBD2; J: TRBJ2-1; DNA: TGTGCCAGCAGTCCCTCCGGGACTAGAGGTGAGCAGTTCTTC; CDR3: CASSPSGTRGEQFF
size: .; V: TRBV7-9; D: .; J: TRBJ1-1; DNA: TGTGCCAGCAGCCCCGGGGGTTCTGGCACTGAAGCTTTCTTT; CDR3: CASSPGGSGTEAFF
size: .; V: TRBV19; D: TRBD1; J: TRBJ2-7; DNA: TGTGCCAGTAGTATAGGTGGACAGGGTGCACGCGAGCAGTACTTC; CDR3: CASSIGGQGAREQYF
size: .; V: TRBV4-2; D: .; J: TRBJ1-2; DNA: TGTGCCAGCAGCCAAGATTTGGAGCAGGGCTATGGCTACACCTTC; CDR3: CASSQDLEQGYGYTF
size: .; V: TRBV19; D: .; J: TRBJ1-5; DNA: TGTGCCAGTAGTCTTCGGGGGGTCCGGGATCCCCAGCATTTT; CDR3: CASSLRGVRDPQHF
size: .; V: TRBV5-1; D: .; J: TRBJ2-5; DNA: TGCGCCAGCAGCTTGTTAGGTACAGAAGAGACCCAGTACTTC; CDR3: CASSLLGTEETQYF
size: .; V: TRBV28; D: TRBD2; J: TRBJ2-1; DNA: TGTGCCAGCAGTTTCGTTGGACTAGCGATGATCTTC; CDR3: CASSFVGLAMIF
size: .; V: TRBV15; D: TRBD1; J: TRBJ2-7; DNA: TGTGCCACCAGCAGAAACCGGGACAGCCTCTACGAGCAGTACTTC; CDR3: CATSRNRDSLYEQYF
size: .; V: TRBV2; D: TRBD1; J: TRBJ1-1; DNA: TGTGCCAGCTCGGGCCAGGGGGCTCAGGTTACTGAAGCTTTCTTT; CDR3: CASSGQGAQVTEAFF
size: few; V: TRBV5-5; D: .; J: TRBJ1-2; DNA: TGTGCCAGCAGCTTGGCGTTGGGTGGGGACGTCTATGGCTACACCTTC; CDR3: CASSLALGGDVYGYTF
size: .; V: TRBV5-1; D: .; J: TRBJ2-1; DNA: TGCGCCAGCAGCTTGGGTTTAGGGGCCGACAATGAGCAGTTCTTC; CDR3: CASSLGLGADNEQFF
size: .; V: TRBV5-1; D: TRBD2; J: TRBJ2-7; DNA: TGCGCCAGCAGCCCGATTCCGGGACTAGCGGGAGGTGCTCTCGAGCAGTACTTC; CDR3: CASSPIPGLAGGALEQYF
size: once; V: TRBV5-1; D: .; J: TRBJ2-2; DNA: TGCGCCAGCAGCTTGGCGGGAGTTGGCACCGGGGAGCTGTTTTTT; CDR3: CASSLAGVGTGELFF
size: .; V: TRBV15; D: .; J: TRBJ2-6; DNA: TGTGCCACCAGCAGAGATTCGGGGGCTGGGGCCAACGTCCTGACTTTC; CDR3: CATSRDSGAGANVLTF
size: once; V: TRBV5-1; D: TRBD2; J: TRBJ2-3; DNA: TGCGCCAGCAGCCTGCTAGCGGGAGTAGATACGCAGTATTTT; CDR3: CASSLLAGVDTQYF
size: .; V: TRBV5-1; D: .; J: TRBJ2-7; DNA: TGCGCCAGCAGCTTGACAGGGTCCTACGAGCAGTACTTC; CDR3: CASSLTGSYEQYF
size: .; V: TRBV19; D: TRBD1; J: TRBJ2-5; DNA: TGTGCCAGTAGTTGGACAGGGAGAGGTGAAGAGACCCAGTACTTC; CDR3: CASSWTGRGEETQYF
size: few; V: TRBV19; D: .; J: TRBJ1-2; DNA: TGTGCCAGTAGTTTAAGGCCCCTCGGAGGCTACACCTTC; CDR3: CASSLRPLGGYTF
size: .; V: TRBV18; D: .; J: TRBJ2-7; DNA: TGTGCCAGCTCACCTAGCTCGGGGGCTCGCGAGCAGTACTTC; CDR3: CASSPSSGAREQYF
size: .; V: TRBV7-9; D: TRBD1; J: TRBJ2-7; DNA: TGTGCCAGCAGTCTACAGGGGGCGTCCTACGAGCAGTACTTC; CDR3: CASSLQGASYEQYF
size: .; V: TRBV2; D: .; J: TRBJ2-3; DNA: TGTGCCAGCAGGCCCGAGTCGGGAGGCACAGATACGCAGTATTTT; CDR3: CASRPESGGTDTQYF